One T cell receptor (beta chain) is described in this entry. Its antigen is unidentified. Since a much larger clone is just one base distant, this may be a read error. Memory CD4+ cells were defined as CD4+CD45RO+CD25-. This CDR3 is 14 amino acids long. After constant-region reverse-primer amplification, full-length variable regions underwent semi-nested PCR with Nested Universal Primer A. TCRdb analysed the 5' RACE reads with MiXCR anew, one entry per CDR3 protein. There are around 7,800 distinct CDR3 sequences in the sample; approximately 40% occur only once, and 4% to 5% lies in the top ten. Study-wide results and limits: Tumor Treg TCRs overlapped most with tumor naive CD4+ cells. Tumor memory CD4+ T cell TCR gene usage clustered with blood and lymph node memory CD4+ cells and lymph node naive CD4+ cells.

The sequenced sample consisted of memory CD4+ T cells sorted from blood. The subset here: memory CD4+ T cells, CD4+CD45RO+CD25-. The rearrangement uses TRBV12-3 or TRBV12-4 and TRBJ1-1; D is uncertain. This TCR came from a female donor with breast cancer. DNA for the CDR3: TGTGCCAGCAGCACCCAGAGGGCCGACACTGTAGCTTTCTTT. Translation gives CASSTQRADTVAFF.